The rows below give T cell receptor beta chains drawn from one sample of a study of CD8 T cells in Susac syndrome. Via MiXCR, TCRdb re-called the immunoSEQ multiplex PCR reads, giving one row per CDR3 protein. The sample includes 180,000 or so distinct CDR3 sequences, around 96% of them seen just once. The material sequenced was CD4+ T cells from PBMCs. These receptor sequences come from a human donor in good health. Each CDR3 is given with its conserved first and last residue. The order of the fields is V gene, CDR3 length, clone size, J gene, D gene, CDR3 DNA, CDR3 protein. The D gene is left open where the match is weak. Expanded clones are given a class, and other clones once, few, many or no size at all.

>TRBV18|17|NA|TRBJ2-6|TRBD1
TGTGCCAGCTCGCCAGGACAGGGGGCGCTCGGGGCCAACGTCCTGACTTTC
CASSPGQGALGANVLTF
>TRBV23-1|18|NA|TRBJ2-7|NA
TGCGCCAGCAGTCAATTCGGGCCTAGCCCTATCAGCTCCTACGAGCAGTACTTC
CASSQFGPSPISSYEQYF
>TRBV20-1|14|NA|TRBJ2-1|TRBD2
TGCAGTGCTAGGCAGACTAGCGGGAGCAATGAGCAGTTCTTC
CSARQTSGSNEQFF
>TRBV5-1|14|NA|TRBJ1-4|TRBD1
TGCGCCAGCAGCCCGGGACAGGGTCGTGAAAAACTGTTTTTT
CASSPGQGREKLFF
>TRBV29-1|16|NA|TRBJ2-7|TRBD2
TGCAGCGTCACCGGGACTAGCGGGAGGTTTTCCTACGAGCAGTACTTC
CSVTGTSGRFSYEQYF
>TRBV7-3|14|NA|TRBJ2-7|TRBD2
TGTGCCAGCAGCGAGGGACTAGCGGGAGACGAGCAGTACTTC
CASSEGLAGDEQYF
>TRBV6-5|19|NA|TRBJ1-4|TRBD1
TGTGCCAGCAGTTACCGATCATGGACAGGGGTCTCGGTGGATGAAAAACTGTTTTTT
CASSYRSWTGVSVDEKLFF
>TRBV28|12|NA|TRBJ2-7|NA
TGTGCCAGCAGTGACATACCATACGAGCAGTACTTC
CASSDIPYEQYF
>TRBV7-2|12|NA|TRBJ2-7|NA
TGTGCCAGCAGCCCCGGTCGCGACGAGCAGTACTTC
CASSPGRDEQYF
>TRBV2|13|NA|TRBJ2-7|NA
TGTGCCAGCAGTGAATACAAACAGGGAGAGCAGTACTTC
CASSEYKQGEQYF
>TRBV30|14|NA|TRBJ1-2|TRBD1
TGTGCCTGGAGGAAGGGACAGTTCAACTATGGCTACACCTTC
CAWRKGQFNYGYTF
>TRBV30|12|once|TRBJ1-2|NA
TGTGCCTGGACGTACAGGGTTCATGGCTACACCTTC
CAWTYRVHGYTF
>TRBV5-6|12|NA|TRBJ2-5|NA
TGTGCCAGCACGGGGACAAGGGAGACCCAGTACTTC
CASTGTRETQYF
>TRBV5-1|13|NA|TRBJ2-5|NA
TGCGCCAGCAGCTTGGAAGGGTGGGAGACCCAGTACTTC
CASSLEGWETQYF
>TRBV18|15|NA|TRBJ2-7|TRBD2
TGTGCCAGCTCACCATCCGGGAGGGCCGCTTACGAGCAGTACTTC
CASSPSGRAAYEQYF
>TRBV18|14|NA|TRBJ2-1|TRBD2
TGTGCCAGCTCTCCGGGACTGGGGAGGGATGAGCAGTTCTTC
CASSPGLGRDEQFF
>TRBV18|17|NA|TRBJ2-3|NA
TGTGCCAGCTCACCTCTCTTTCGGACGGATAACACAGATACGCAGTATTTT
CASSPLFRTDNTDTQYF
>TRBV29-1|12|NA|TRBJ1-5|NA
TGCAGCGTTGGCGACGTTGACCAGCCCCAGCATTTT
CSVGDVDQPQHF
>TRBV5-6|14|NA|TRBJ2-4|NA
TGTGCCAGCAGCACGGACTACCTCAAAAACATTCAGTACTTC
CASSTDYLKNIQYF
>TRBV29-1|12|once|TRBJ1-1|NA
TGCAGCGCTCGAACACCGAACACTGAAGCTTTCTTT
CSARTPNTEAFF
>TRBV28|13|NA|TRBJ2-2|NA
TGTGCCAGCAGTTCCGCGAACACCGGGGAGCTGTTTTTT
CASSSANTGELFF
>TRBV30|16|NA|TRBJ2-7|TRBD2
TGTGCCTGGAGAGGGTTCGGGACTAGCGGATCCTACGAGCAGTACTTC
CAWRGFGTSGSYEQYF